The present entry profiles one T cell receptor (beta chain) with its context. This specimen belongs to a study of blood T cell repertoires in COVID-19. The overall study: Acute-phase and convalescent COVID-19 samples originated in the United States, Italy and Spain. T cells, B-cell-depleted T cells, or PBMCs provided the cDNA or gDNA that served as material.

Looked up from germline, CDR1 is SNHLY and CDR2 is FYNNEI. The CDR3 has 15 residues. J was trimmed by 5 bases and V by 5 bases; bases with no gene match: 8. Seattle patients were enrolled during active infection and followed longitudinally. Source study methods: Amplifying reference gene primers gave estimates of nucleated cell counts. Generated by immunoSEQ multiplex PCR, the TCRdb table keeps only in-frame clones and is missing some. D and trimming come from the DNA, and the V and J calls and clone size come from that table. The repertoire holds about 58,000 clones, more than 65% seen once, with approximately 10% in the top ten.

V gene TRBV2 combines with J gene TRBJ2-1; 8 bases match TRBD1. The sequence derives from a man older than 75 with COVID-19, enrolled during active disease. The sample taken for sequencing was peripheral blood. The CDR3 DNA follows: TGTGCCAGCAGTTCCCGGGACAGGTTACACAATGAGCAGTTCTTC. This sequence encodes CASSSRDRLHNEQFF.